The T cell receptor beta chain under discussion was sequenced for a study of cytomegalovirus exposure and HLA in healthy donors (dated by TCRdb to about 2017). With respect to the entire study: An earlier analysis of several hundred of the donors reported 250 to 300 Gb of sequence data and some 100 million unique TCR beta sequences from some 180 million T cells. Both class I and class II loci were covered by HLA typing, at four-digit resolution. High-throughput TCR immunosequencing, statistical association of individual TCRs with disease status, and machine learning were combined to predict cytomegalovirus infection status. The aim of the study was to test whether cataloging public T cell receptors could identify signatures of past pathogen exposure. The number of donors typed differed by locus, with about 629-640 for A, B, C, DRB1 and DQB1, roughly 550 for DQA1, 600 to 610 for DPA1, and 472 for DPB1. The study used immunosequencing to profile the T cell repertoires of about 670 subjects and linked those repertoires to cytomegalovirus serostatus. Several DR-DQ haplotypes were handled as single units for association and clustering, since linkage in the cohort was strong. Donor age, sex, ethnicity and CMV serostatus were collected together with the repertoire data. The later analysis used no new phenotypic data to find candidate immune exposures, relying instead on TCR beta sequences and their occurrence across donors. An earlier analysis of 587 of the donors used high-throughput TCR beta sequencing to judge whether each TCR beta V gene segment behaved as functional or pseudogenic. Besides the first cohort of 666 subjects, a separate validation cohort made up of about 120 different subjects was used. Every discovery cohort repertoire had been produced on one sequencing platform. A later analysis re-examined previously published TCR beta repertoires from over 500 donors and added high-resolution HLA genotyping to investigate patterns of TCR occurrence. A later genetic analysis took genome-wide SNP genotypes for about three fifths of the 666 donors and used that subset as a discovery cohort. Among the approximately 420 genotyped donors, 81% belonged to the genetic ancestry cluster associated with self-reported Caucasian donors. An early release covering around 630 HLA-typed donors comprised about 320 gigabases of sequencing data and around 80 million unique TCR sequences. Across some 400 genotyped donors of the cohort, an average of about 200,000 unique TCR beta nucleotide sequences per donor were sequenced, and 15% to 20% of those sequences were non-productive.

General conclusions and limits of the study: Roughly uniform sequencing depth across donors was assumed in presence/absence analyses, although this assumption may not hold. Broadly in line with IMGT annotations, most TCR beta V segments showed up in productive rearrangements about 90% or about 30% of the time in an earlier analysis of several hundred of the donors. The authors suggested that the approach could potentially be extended to other disease states and immunological phenotypes. In a later analysis, most CMV-associated TCR beta chains were found to appear HLA-restricted, with HLA associations seemingly driven largely by CMV exposure. A later genetic analysis associated a missense DCLRE1C variant with V-gene and J-gene trimming of TCR beta chains, and an independent cohort replicated the association. In vitro tests confirmed that three of the cytomegalovirus-associated TCR beta chains recognize cytomegalovirus antigens. Most TCR sequences were observed very rarely across donors, whereas some public TCRs were present in many individuals. Compared with the approximately 670-donor mean, donors in an Asian-associated ancestry cluster had fewer N-insertions in productive TCRs, according to a later genetic analysis. This cohort had only TCR beta chains sequenced, and the lack of alpha or paired-chain data limited which features could be detected. A further reported finding was that TCR beta sequences accurately predicted the HLA-A and HLA-B alleles for most subjects in the first cohort. CMV serostatus was the only immune exposure information available for the cohort. A group of highly shared sequence variants was considered likely to be a technical artifact of the sequencing pipeline. A later analysis reported that several top co-occurrence clusters appeared linked to parvovirus B19, influenza, CMV and Epstein-Barr virus. According to a later analysis, TCR association rates differed among HLA loci, with DRB1 alleles showing the most associated TCRs and HLA-C alleles showing the fewest. The classifier was reported to diagnose cytomegalovirus status with high specificity and sensitivity in both the original cohort and the validation cohort. HLA typing was unavailable for some donors at each locus, so association tests used only the typed subset. Assigning TCR associations to individual alleles was difficult when HLA alleles, especially DR and DQ, strongly co-occurred. Some IMGT-functional V segments, including TRBV6-2 and TRBV6-3, could not be told apart with the 87-base-pair reads, so those segments were excluded. Because counts were too low, more than 15 rarely observed V segments, including chromosome 9 orphons, were left out of the earlier analysis of some 600 of the donors. A later analysis found that HLA-associated TCR beta chains were more clonally expanded and had lower generation probabilities than equally common non-associated chains. A later analysis associated about 16,000 TCR beta sequences with specific HLA alleles at a false discovery rate of 0.05. The study gave a list of over 150 TCR beta chains associated with cytomegalovirus. Linkage disequilibrium might explain the correlated functional status among segregating V segments, but an unknown experimental factor could not be ruled out.

Trimming costs V 4 bases and J 3 bases, and their ends lie 18 bases apart. The germline V gene encodes CDR1 SNHLY and CDR2 FYNNEI. Counted from cysteine to phenylalanine, this CDR3 has 16 amino acids. Only the CDR3 portion is preserved as DNA: 48 bases, with reading frame beginning at the first base. The cohort comprised 710 or so healthy bone marrow donors. Cohort members were all nominally healthy when sampled, although unrecorded immune exposures were likely present. The donor tested CMV seronegative and was one of the 352 seronegative cohort members. Every donor gave a peripheral blood sample, and the peripheral blood mononuclear cells from that sample were used for TCR beta sequencing. The Qiagen DNeasy Blood Extraction Kit was used to extract genomic DNA from the blood cell samples. In its sample, this clone was seen a few times. Its antigen remains unidentified. Base qualities are not at hand, and no much larger clone is one base apart.

To prepare the library, the immunoSEQ multiplex PCR assay was applied. The multiplex PCR relied on a mix of 60 forward primers for TCR Vbeta segments and 13 reverse primers for TCR Jbeta segments. The CDR3 region of rearranged TCR beta genes was amplified from genomic DNA by a multiplex PCR assay. Amplified TCR beta libraries were sequenced as 87-base-pair reads on the Illumina HiSeq System. The authors processed their data as follows. In a later analysis, 77 million or so unique TCR beta chains were counted across the 650 to 750 repertoires, and roughly 11 million of these chains were shared by at least two donors. To remove PCR and sequencing errors, raw reads were error-corrected and collapsed into unique sequences using a nearest-neighbor algorithm that merged closely related sequences. V, D and J gene segments were assigned by aligning CDR3 sequences to IMGT reference sequences. For a sequence to be retained, a match of at least six nucleotides to both a V gene segment and a J gene segment was required. Rearrangements were called productive when the CDR3 lacked stop codons and stayed in frame with V and J; all others were non-productive. CDR3 was defined according to IMGT convention as the region running from the second conserved V-encoded cysteine to the conserved J-encoded phenylalanine. In an earlier analysis of 550 to 650 of the donors, sequences lacking an unambiguous match to a single V gene segment were excluded. In an earlier analysis of a few hundred of the donors, V segments were called functional above 56.7% productive rearrangements and were called segregating when the between-donor standard deviation exceeded 5%. A statistical classification framework was developed to diagnose cytomegalovirus status using the catalog of TCR beta chain sequences. In a later analysis, TCR nucleotide sequences were compared against IMGT/GENE-DB human TR gene sequences so that V and J genes could be assigned. In a later analysis, CDR3 sequences and most-parsimonious VDJ recombination scenarios were assigned using the TCRdist pipeline. In a later analysis, every TCR beta chain was defined by the combination of its CDR3 amino acid sequence and its V-gene family, and reads without a unique V-gene family were dropped. In a later analysis, around 600 highly shared, low-generation-probability nucleotide sequences were removed to address suspected cross-contamination and a sequencing artifact. In a later analysis, a clonal expansion index was calculated for each public chain from normalized within-repertoire ranks of inferred template counts. In a later analysis, generation probabilities were computed with a VDJ recombination model fitted to out-of-frame rearrangements, and the resulting probabilities were checked against IGoR. In a later analysis, TCR-TCR, TCR-HLA and TCR-CMV co-occurrence was scored with hypergeometric tests, and a repertoire-size bias correction was applied to TCR pairs. A later analysis estimated false discovery rates by permuting HLA or CMV assignments 20 times. In a later analysis, co-occurring TCRs were grouped with DBSCAN, and TCRdist sequence similarity was added when clustering was performed within HLA-allele-positive subsets. Repertoires with fewer than 30,000 or more than 120,000 public chains, plus five repertoires with anomalous nucleotide sharing, were excluded from co-occurrence clustering. Here the immuneACCESS table is served through TCRdb, limited to in-frame sequences with V and J called. Missing clones are a known gap in these copies; in checked studies unresolved V genes cover under half, and the rest lacks a known reason. V, J and clone size derive from that table, while D and trimming were established from the DNA sequence. This sample has 150,000 to 200,000 clones in its table, and around 80% of those were observed once. In total, the top ten clones hold under 0.75% of the sample.

Input material: PBMCs. The origin of this receptor is a woman aged 40 to 55 in good health and CMV-seronegative. The receptor chain draws on TRBV2 and TRBJ1-1; TRBD1 might be the D gene, on 6 matching bases. The CDR3 region: CASSVEPRGGHTEAFF. In nucleotide form, the sequence is TGTGCCAGCAGTGTAGAGCCAAGGGGGGGCCACACTGAAGCTTTCTTT.